The rows below give T cell receptor beta chains drawn from one sample of a study of early stage breast cancer tumors. Libraries were prepared by immunoSEQ multiplex PCR; TCRdb keeps only in-frame clonotypes and omits some of them. The sample comprises more than 7,500 clones, about 64% of which are singletons, and about 15% rests with the top ten. The sample was normal breast tissue next to the tumor. The receptors come from a person aged 60 to 70 with breast cancer. Both conserved end residues are part of each CDR3. The D gene is left open where the match is weak. Some rows mark clone size as missing; the rest say once, few, many or name a class of expanded clone.

clone size: NA
V gene: TRBV6-5
J gene: TRBJ1-1
D gene: TRBD1
CDR3 protein: CASSPYGQGDTEAFF
CDR3 DNA: TGTGCCAGCAGTCCCTATGGACAGGGGGACACTGAAGCTTTCTTT

clone size: NA
V gene: TRBV7-6
J gene: TRBJ2-1
D gene: TRBD2
CDR3 protein: CASSLGVAGPNEQFF
CDR3 DNA: TGTGCCAGCAGCTTAGGAGTAGCGGGGCCCAATGAGCAGTTCTTC

clone size: NA
V gene: TRBV7-2
J gene: TRBJ2-7
D gene: TRBD2
CDR3 protein: CASSLAGGRGWDEQYF
CDR3 DNA: TGTGCCAGCAGCTTAGCTGGCGGGAGGGGTTGGGACGAGCAGTACTTC

clone size: NA
V gene: TRBV9
J gene: TRBJ2-7
D gene: NA
CDR3 protein: CASSPHWGPDYEQYF
CDR3 DNA: TGTGCCAGCAGCCCCCATTGGGGGCCGGACTACGAGCAGTACTTC

clone size: NA
V gene: TRBV19
J gene: TRBJ1-5
D gene: NA
CDR3 protein: CASSIVQSNQPQHF
CDR3 DNA: TGTGCCAGTAGTATTGTACAGAGCAATCAGCCCCAGCATTTT

clone size: NA
V gene: TRBV7-2
J gene: TRBJ1-1
D gene: NA
CDR3 protein: CASSQERNTEAFF
CDR3 DNA: TGTGCCAGCAGCCAAGAGCGGAACACTGAAGCTTTCTTT

clone size: NA
V gene: TRBV11-3
J gene: TRBJ2-2
D gene: NA
CDR3 protein: CASSLGFQVNTGELFF
CDR3 DNA: TGTGCCAGCAGCTTAGGGTTTCAGGTGAACACCGGGGAGCTGTTTTTT

clone size: few
V gene: TRBV7-9
J gene: TRBJ2-1
D gene: TRBD1
CDR3 protein: CASSVDRDYNEQFF
CDR3 DNA: TGTGCCAGCAGCGTGGACAGGGACTACAATGAGCAGTTCTTC

clone size: NA
V gene: TRBV6-5
J gene: TRBJ2-3
D gene: TRBD2
CDR3 protein: CASSLRETNTQYF
CDR3 DNA: TGTGCCAGCAGTTTGCGGGAGACAAATACGCAGTATTTT

clone size: NA
V gene: TRBV7-2
J gene: TRBJ1-5
D gene: NA
CDR3 protein: CASSFGTGGNQPQHF
CDR3 DNA: TGTGCCAGCAGCTTCGGAACGGGGGGGAATCAGCCCCAGCATTTT